The T cell receptor (beta chain) described here comes from a study of OX40 agonist ivuxolimab in advanced cancers. With regard to the full study: Ivuxolimab was an agonistic, fully human IgG2 monoclonal antibody directed against OX40 (CD134), a costimulatory receptor. Of the roughly 51 dose-escalation patients, hepatocellular carcinoma was present in about 20, melanoma in approximately 15, renal cell carcinoma in 9 and head and neck cancer in 9. Three dose-escalation patients achieved partial responses, one with hepatocellular carcinoma and two with cutaneous melanoma. Prior anti-PD-1, anti-PD-L1 or anti-CTLA-4 therapy was permitted, and checkpoint inhibitors had been received by approximately 39% of dose-escalation patients. The paper describes the monotherapy dose-escalation part (N ≈ 50 patients) of the phase I trial of ivuxolimab. The dose-escalation cohort was 82.7% male with a mean age of around 62 years, ranging from roughly 23 to 80. Peripheral TCRbeta sequencing was intended to test whether TCR sequence diversity was altered and clonal T-cell expansion was caused by ivuxolimab. Intravenous ivuxolimab was administered to patients every 2 weeks at six dose levels: 0.01, 0.1, 0.3, 1.5, 3 and 10 mg/kg. General study outcomes and caveats: In the 0.1-3.0 mg/kg groups, partial responders were among the patients with the lowest normalized peripheral clonal expansion, particularly in CD8+ T cells. At doses of 0.1 to 3.0 mg/kg, clonal expansion of both CD4+ and CD8+ blood T cells was observed from baseline to week 6. Low levels of normalized T-cell clonal expansion were also shown by some nonresponding patients. After ivuxolimab, expanded clones were on average more numerous among CD8+ T cells than among CD4+ T cells. The antigen specificity of the peripheral T cells that underwent clonal expansion was not determined.

For sequencing of the TCRbeta CDR3 region, genomic DNA was extracted from the sorted cells. TCRbeta CDR3 regions were sequenced using the immunoSEQ Assay. The immuneACCESS repertoire file appears here via TCRdb, limited to in-frame rearrangements. These files lack a portion of the clones; in checked studies, under half of the deficit traces to unresolved V genes, and the cause of the others is not known. The sample data list fewer than 45,000 clones, and roughly four fifths of these were observed just once. Approximately 2% of the sample lies in the top ten. Note on this clone: Its antigen remains undetermined. No quality values exist for individual bases; no much larger clone is one base distant.

Germline trimming: 4 bases from V, 5 bases from J; junction bases outside gene matches: 2. The germline V gene specifies SQVTM as CDR1 and ANQGSEA as CDR2. Including cysteine and phenylalanine, the CDR3 has 12 amino acids. Only the CDR3 portion is preserved as DNA: 36 bases, with reading frame beginning at the first base. The trial excluded patients who had a history of autoimmune disease or were on systemic immunosuppression. Peripheral blood for TCR sequencing was collected from all dose cohorts at baseline, on cycle 4 day 1, and on cycle 7 day 1. The samples were taken from a phase I, first-in-human, multicenter, open-label dose-escalation trial of ivuxolimab. The trial enrolled adults with locally advanced or metastatic head and neck squamous cell, hepatocellular, melanoma or renal cell carcinoma. Before TCR sequencing, CD4+ T cells and CD8+ T cells from peripheral blood were sorted into separate populations.

This receptor was obtained from an adult with an advanced solid tumor such as melanoma, head and neck, liver or kidney cancer. The V and J genes are TRBV29-1 and TRBJ2-3; TRBD2 fits 8 bases in the junction. Sequencing was performed on CD4+ or CD8+ T cells sorted from blood, taken in a trial of the OX40 agonist ivuxolimab. The DNA sequence is as follows: TGCAGCGTTGGTCTAGCGGGAGATACGCAGTATTTT. Its translation reads: CSVGLAGDTQYF.